At least ten counts were recorded for the clone carrying this T cell receptor beta chain. The junction differs from germline at one of its ends, possibly a read error. Individuals who donated were healthy Caucasians from Russia aged roughly 6 to 95. A second PCR of 7 to 11 cycles used a sample-barcoded 5' primer and a J-beta primer mix. Researchers report that a template-switch adaptor with 12 random nucleotides tagged each cDNA molecule. MiXCR, run by TCRdb on the 5' RACE reads, gives a single entry per CDR3 protein. The table lists over 550,000 distinct CDR3 sequences, about 28% of them singletons. Germline V gives CDR1 MNHNY, CDR2 SVGAGI (reference sequence). This CDR3 has 14 residues. The sample originates from a study of blood T cells in healthy people across ages.

The source material was blood. The rearrangement joins TRBV6-6 to TRBJ1-2; 8 bases fit TRBD1. The origin of this receptor is a woman of 80 years or more in good health. CDR3 sequence: CASRRLDRGYGCTF. The CDR3 DNA follows: TGTGCCAGCAGGAGACTAGACAGGGGCTATGGCTGCACCTTC.